The sequence of this TCR beta chain was determined in a study of CD4 T cells in relation to SARS-CoV-2 and coronaviruses. Study as a whole: PBMCs were cultured with antigen for nine to ten days before TCR beta sequencing.

CD4+ T cells from unexposed donors were obtained before the COVID-19 pandemic (2011-2018). After roughly 9 days of culture, CD4+ T cells were isolated. Testing used SARS-CoV-2 S/N and four cold-coronavirus spikes on unexposed-donor CD4+ T cells, cells permitting. About this clone itself: The antigen remains unidentified.

This table comes from immunoSEQ multiplex PCR, and its TCRdb copy is limited to in-frame clones, with some not included. The profile covers approximately 27,000 clones, with 60% to 75% appearing a single time and over 10% taken by the ten largest. V was clipped by 0 bases and J by 4 bases, with 24 bases between them. The germline CDR1 and CDR2 sequences are MGHRA and YSYEKL. The CDR3 contains 19 residues. Study conclusions and caveats: Monoreactive clones expanded significantly more to SARS-CoV-2 than crossreactive clones did.

The source material was CD4+ T cells from PBMCs, cultured in vitro. The V gene is TRBV4-1, the J gene TRBJ1-2; D is uncertain. The sequence was collected from a human donor in good health. CDR3 sequence (DNA): TGCGCCAGCAGCCAAGACTCGGTGTTAAGGGTGGAAGAGCCCTATGGCTACACCTTC. This translates into CASSQDSVLRVEEPYGYTF.